Sequencing of this TCR beta chain was carried out in a study of graft-versus-host responses after intestinal transplantation. Study overall: Induction with anti-thymocyte globulin, then tacrolimus and steroids for three to four years, was given to all recipients.

With respect to this clone: Its antigen is currently unknown.

Germline V gene data show CDR1 as MNHNS and CDR2 as SASEGT. J was trimmed by 0 bases and V by 8 bases; bases with no gene match: 3. The CDR3 runs to 13 residues. Study-wide results and limits: GvH clones surfaced in recipient marrow, some emerging earlier in ileum or blood. Early post-transplant HvG declines showed an association with peak circulating GvH clone levels. Patients who carried graft-donor T cell macrochimerism also had high graft-versus-host to host-versus-graft clonal ratios in their allografts.

Assay used: immunoSEQ multiplex PCR; TCRdb lists only in-frame clones, some missing. The sample has about 97,000 clones, approximately 92% seen once. This receptor was taken from a human patient who received an intestinal transplant, so some T cells may come from the graft donor. The rearrangement joins TRBV6-1 to TRBJ1-2, with 7 bases that match TRBD1. The source material was PBMCs, sampled about 440 days after intestinal transplant. CDR3 protein: CASQTGTNYGYTF. DNA of the CDR3: TGTGCCAGCCAGACAGGGACTAACTATGGCTACACCTTC.